Included here is one T cell receptor (beta chain) sequence, with context. TCRdb keeps only in-frame clones here, not all; method: immunoSEQ multiplex PCR. Among 200,000 to 250,000 clones listed, roughly 75% were seen once. This sample is drawn from a study of blood T cell repertoires in COVID-19. CDR3 size: 13 residues. V shed 5 bases and J 8 bases; nucleotides not matched to a gene: 7. CDR1 is KGHDR, CDR2 SFDVKD, per germline. Specimen: peripheral blood. The gene calls are TRBV24-1 and TRBJ1-2; 7 bases align to TRBD1. This TCR was recovered from a woman between 65 and 79 years old with acute or convalescent COVID-19. CDR3 DNA sequence: TGTGCCACCAGTGCCCACAGGGGAGCGGGCTACACCTTC. Encoded protein: CATSAHRGAGYTF.